Below are 17 T cell receptor beta chains sequenced from a single sample in a study of CD8+CD57+ T cells in acquired aplastic anemia. Patients who underwent sequencing had shown CD8+CD57+ cell expansion by flow cytometry. The template used for profiling TCR beta VDJ and CDR3 was genomic DNA. Each CDR3 protein is one row after TCRdb ran MiXCR on the reads. This table has around 190,000 distinct CDR3 sequences, almost 50% appearing once. The specimen sequenced was sorted CD4+, CD8+, or CD8+CD57+ T cells (not recorded which) from PBMCs. The source of these receptors is a human donor with aplastic anemia.

This clonotype was seen more than once but under ten times. The chain has TRBV15 and TRBJ2-2; 8 positions agree with TRBD1. The CDR3 totals 13 residues. Trimming took 10 bases from V and 5 from J; bases not matched to a gene: 6. Germline CDR1 LNHNV, CDR2 YYDKDF (reference sequence). The DNA for the CDR3 is TGTGCCAGCCAGGGGGCAAGAACCGGGGAGCTGTTTTTT. Its translation: CASQGARTGELFF.

The rearrangement links TRBV10-3 to TRBJ2-7; D perhaps matches TRBD2 (6 bases). V dropped 8 bases and J dropped 3 bases, with 20 bases sitting between them. This CDR3 contains 15 residues. CDR1 is ENHRY and CDR2 is SYGVKD in the germline V gene. The CDR3 nucleotides are TGTGCCATCGGGGCGCTCGGTGGGGGACTCTACGAGCAGTACTTC. Protein: CAIGALGGGLYEQYF.

In this sample, this clonotype turned up a few times. The chain couples TRBV19 to TRBJ1-2; D is perhaps TRBD1 (5 bases). The V and J ends lost 5 bases and 7 bases respectively, with 11 bases between them. The CDR3 runs to 12 residues. Germline V gene data show CDR1 as LNHDA and CDR2 as SQIVND (reference sequence). Written as DNA, the CDR3 is TGTGCCAGTAGTCCCCAGGGTCTTGGCTACACCTTC. It encodes CASSPQGLGYTF.

The chain combines TRBV25-1 with TRBJ1-2; 7 positions match TRBD1. V shed 4 bases, J shed 8 bases, and the junction held 10 bases outside the gene matches. Looked up from germline, CDR1 is MGHDK and CDR2 is SYGVNS. The CDR3 contains 14 residues. CDR3 residues: CASSARDSLSGYTF. CDR3 in DNA: TGTGCCAGCAGTGCTAGGGACAGTCTTTCCGGCTACACCTTC.

V is TRBV6-2 or TRBV6-3 and J is TRBJ2-5; tentatively, D is TRBD1 (6 bases). The CDR3 runs 15 residues. The V gene lost 6 bases and the J gene lost 2 bases, with 16 bases spanning the gap. Per the germline V gene, CDR1 is MNHEY and CDR2 is SVGEGT. In nucleotides, the CDR3 is TGTGCCAGCAGCCCCGGGACAAGAGATCAAGAGACCCAGTACTTC. Its translation: CASSPGTRDQETQYF.

The chain employs TRBV15 and TRBJ2-3; TRBD1 aligns across 7 bases. The CDR3 loop spans 16 amino acids. V trimming: 0 bases; J trimming: 0 bases; junction bases outside the gene matches: 3. The V gene's germline CDR1 is LNHNV and CDR2 YYDKDF (reference sequence). DNA of the CDR3: TGTGCCACCAGCAGAGATCCCAGGGGGAGCACAGATACGCAGTATTTT. It specifies CATSRDPRGSTDTQYF.

This clonotype showed up many times. This sequence joins TRBV4-1 and TRBJ1-6; D may be TRBD1 (6 bases). V was cut by 1 base and J by 5 bases, with 12 bases left in between. From germline, CDR1 is MGHRA and CDR2 YSYEKL. There are 16 residues in the CDR3. The CDR3 DNA follows: TGCGCCAGCAGCCAAGCTAACAGGGTAAATAATTCACCCCTCCACTTT. It specifies CASSQANRVNNSPLHF.

A word on this clonotype: Being one base from a much bigger clone, this may be a read error. The gene calls are TRBV3-1 and TRBJ1-2, with D perhaps matching TRBD1 (5 bases). CDR3 length: 11 residues. The germline CDR1 and CDR2 sequences are LGHDT and YNNKEL (reference sequence). The DNA of the CDR3 is TGTGCCAGCCTAGGTGGGCGGGGCTACGCCTTC. Residues: CASLGGRGYAF.

This CDR3 reads CASSFGLESYEQYF. The CDR3, as DNA: TGTGCCAGCAGCTTCGGCCTAGAGAGCTACGAGCAGTACTTC. The chain employs TRBV5-6 and TRBJ2-7; D not certain. Germline V gives CDR1 SGHDT, CDR2 YYEEEE. Trimming stripped 2 bases from V and 3 bases from J, with 12 bases between. The CDR3 consists of 14 residues. The full variable domain, rest sourced from reference TRBV5-6 and TRBJ2-7, is DAGVTQSPTHLIKTRGQQVTLRCSPKSGHDTVSWYQQALGQGPQFIFQYYEEEERQRGNFPDRFSGHQFPNYSSELNVNALLLGDSALYLCASSFGLESYEQYFGPGTRLTVT.

The rearrangement links TRBV7-9 to TRBJ2-1, with TRBD2 identical over 7 bases. CDR1 is SEHNR and CDR2 is FQNEAQ in the germline V gene (reference sequence). This CDR3 is 13 amino acids long. CDR3 DNA: TGTGCAGGAAAGCGGGACTCCTACAATGAGCAGTTCTTC. This encodes CAGKRDSYNEQFF.

This clonotype was detected only once. The chain links TRBV10-2 to TRBJ2-5; TRBD2 agrees at 9 bases. From germline, CDR1 is WSHSY and CDR2 SAAADI. J lost 4 bases, V lost 4 bases, and 1 base had no gene match. The CDR3 runs 13 residues. CDR3 region: CASSGTSVETQYF. Written as DNA, the CDR3 is TGCGCCAGCAGTGGGACTAGCGTAGAGACCCAGTACTTC.

The rearrangement links TRBV10-3 to TRBJ2-3; TRBD2 matches 7 bases. The CDR3 sequence is 17 residues long. The ends lost 2 bases at V and 0 bases at J; junction bases unmatched: 8. The germline V gene has CDR1 ENHRY and CDR2 SYGVKD. The DNA of the CDR3 is TGTGCCATCAGTGAGCCTAGCGGTATTCTTAGCACAGATACGCAGTATTTT. It is translated as CAISEPSGILSTDTQYF.

This clonotype was counted ten times or more. V is TRBV5-1 and J is TRBJ1-2; D gene unclear. Trimming pared 2 bases from V and 8 bases from J, leaving 10 bases between. The V gene's germline CDR1 is SGHRS and CDR2 YFSETQ. The CDR3 runs to 12 residues. In DNA, the CDR3 is TGCGCCAGCAGCTTTGAGGCGGAAGGCTACACCTTC. Its protein is CASSFEAEGYTF.

This clonotype has just a few counts. The chain links TRBV3-1 to TRBJ1-2, with TRBD1 identical over 7 bases. V shed 0 bases, J shed 4 bases, and the junction held 8 bases outside the gene matches. Per the germline V gene, CDR1 is LGHDT and CDR2 is YNNKEL (reference sequence). The CDR3 loop spans 16 amino acids. CDR3 bases: TGTGCCAGCAGCCAAGATAGTTGGGACAGCTCCTATGGCTACACCTTC. It translates to CASSQDSWDSSYGYTF.

A word on this clonotype: Just one base apart from a much larger clone, this may be a read error. J is TRBJ2-7 and V is TRBV12-3 or TRBV12-4; D perhaps matches TRBD2 (8 bases). The V gene lost 6 bases and the J gene lost 2 bases, with 17 bases spanning the gap. This CDR3 region has 15 residues. This CDR3 is CASRGQRGSPYEQYF. In DNA, the CDR3 is TGTGCCAGCAGGGGACAGCGGGGGAGCCCCTACGAGCAGTACTTC.

The table lists this clonotype with many counts. The chain has TRBV6-1 and TRBJ2-7; 7 nucleotides align to TRBD2. The germline gives CDR1 MNHNS, CDR2 SASEGT. J gave up 3 bases and V 1 base, and 6 bases lay outside the gene matches. CDR3 size: 15 residues. CDR3 loop: CASSEEGRGSYEQYF. The DNA of the CDR3 is TGTGCCAGCAGTGAAGAGGGGCGGGGGAGCTACGAGCAGTACTTC.

The V gene is TRBV10-3, the J gene TRBJ1-2; TRBD1 is a possible D gene (5 bases). The CDR3 is 13 residues long. V shed 4 bases and J shed 7 bases, with 13 bases lying between them. Looked up from germline, CDR1 is ENHRY and CDR2 is SYGVKD. The CDR3 nucleotides read TGTGCCATCAGTGTGGAAACCGGGGGTGGCTACACCTTC. Protein: CAISVETGGGYTF.